Each of the 20 T cell receptor beta chains below was sequenced from the same sample in a study of blood T cell repertoires in COVID-19. Only in-frame clones appear in the TCRdb table, and some are missing; sequencing was by immunoSEQ multiplex PCR. The sample lists 130,000 to 150,000 clones; 88% were seen once. Material: peripheral blood. These receptors were obtained from a man between 65 and 85 years old with acute or convalescent COVID-19.

In this sample, this clone turned up a few times. V and J are TRBV27 and TRBJ1-2; no firm D call. Trimming removed 4 bases at V and 1 base at J, with 13 bases between. The CDR3 spans 15 residues. In germline, CDR1 is MNHEY, CDR2 SMNVEV (reference sequence). In DNA, the CDR3 is TGTGCCAGCAGTTCTATCACCGGGAATAACTATGGCTACACCTTC. Its protein is CASSSITGNNYGYTF.

V is TRBV19 and J is TRBJ1-1; D is perhaps TRBD1 (6 bases). Looked up from germline, CDR1 is LNHDA and CDR2 is SQIVND (reference sequence). The CDR3 extends over 14 amino acids. Trimming took off 4 bases at V and 2 bases at J, with 11 bases between the two ends. Written as DNA, the CDR3 is TGTGCCAGTAGTAAGGGGACACTAAACACTGAAGCTTTCTTT. Translating it yields CASSKGTLNTEAFF. The full variable domain, its missing parts supplied by reference TRBV19 and TRBJ1-1, is DGGITQSPKYLFRKEGQNVTLSCEQNLNHDAMYWYRQDPGQGLRLIYYSQIVNDFQKGDIAEGYSVSREKKESFPLTVTSAQKNPTAFYLCASSKGTLNTEAFFGQGTRLTVV.

V is TRBV29-1 and J is TRBJ2-1; 9 bases match TRBD1. The V segment lost 5 bases and the J segment 4 bases; nucleotides outside the gene matches: 6. Germline V gives CDR1 SQVTM, CDR2 ANQGSEA. The CDR3 extends over 14 amino acids. CDR3 nucleotide sequence: TGCAGCGTTAAACTGGACAGGGGATACAATGAGCAGTTCTTC. This sequence encodes CSVKLDRGYNEQFF.

This clone was seen a few times. J is TRBJ1-2 and V is TRBV11-2, with unresolved D. Germline V gene sequence: CDR1 SGHAT, CDR2 FQNNGV. The CDR3 has 15 residues. Trimming left V 5 bases short and J 8 bases short, with 21 bases between. The CDR3 coding sequence is TGTGCCAGCAGCCCCGACCGGACGGGAGAGTACGGCTACACCTTC. This encodes CASSPDRTGEYGYTF. Combining the CDR3 with reference TRBV11-2 and TRBJ1-2 gives the whole variable domain EAGVAQSPRYKIIEKRQSVAFWCNPISGHATLYWYQQILGQGPKLLIQFQNNGVVDDSQLPKDRFSAERLKGVDSTLKIQPAKLEDSAVYLCASSPDRTGEYGYTFGSGTRLTVV.

This rearrangement joins TRBV7-6 to TRBJ1-1; D remains ambiguous. The CDR3 is made up of 14 amino acids. V gave up 5 bases and J gave up 5 bases, with 15 bases separating them. Germline V gives CDR1 SGHVS, CDR2 FNYEAQ. In DNA, the CDR3 is TGTGCCAGCAGCCCAGATCGGGGAGGGACTGAAGCTTTCTTT. It codes for CASSPDRGGTEAFF.

This chain joins TRBV28 and TRBJ1-2, with D unclear. Germline CDR1 MDHEN, CDR2 SYDVKM. V lost 6 bases and J 1 base, leaving 6 bases between the germline ends. The CDR3 contains 12 residues. The CDR3 here is CASSTVNYGYTF. The DNA for the CDR3 is TGTGCCAGCAGCACAGTTAACTATGGCTACACCTTC.

The genes are TRBV19 and TRBJ2-6; D gene ambiguous. V was trimmed by 5 bases and J by 0 bases, leaving 5 bases between them. Germline loops: CDR1 LNHDA, CDR2 SQIVND (reference sequence). The length of the CDR3 is 14 residues. The CDR3 sequence is CASSWPSGANVLTF. The CDR3 DNA sequence: TGTGCCAGTAGTTGGCCCTCTGGGGCCAACGTCCTGACTTTC. The full variable domain, completed using reference TRBV19 and TRBJ2-6, is DGGITQSPKYLFRKEGQNVTLSCEQNLNHDAMYWYRQDPGQGLRLIYYSQIVNDFQKGDIAEGYSVSREKKESFPLTVTSAQKNPTAFYLCASSWPSGANVLTFGAGSRLTVL.

The chain recombines TRBV5-5 with TRBJ2-3, with TRBD1 identical over 7 bases. The germline gives CDR1 SGHKS, CDR2 YYEKEE (reference sequence). V gave up 2 bases and J gave up 5 bases; unmatched junction bases: 2. This CDR3 contains 13 residues. DNA for the CDR3: TGTGCCAGCAGCTTTACAGGGGTAGATACGCAGTATTTT. Translated: CASSFTGVDTQYF.

The chain recombines TRBV6-1 with TRBJ2-2; 7 bases are shared with TRBD2. The J segment lost 4 bases and the V segment lost 5 bases, leaving 7 bases of the junction unmatched. The germline V gene has CDR1 MNHNS and CDR2 SASEGT. The length of the CDR3 is 15 residues. As DNA, the CDR3 is TGTGCCAGCAGTTCCCGGACTAGGGGCACCGGGGAGCTGTTTTTT. This codes for CASSSRTRGTGELFF.

The chain employs TRBV28 and TRBJ1-5; maybe TRBD1 (6 bases). V shed 3 bases and J shed 0 bases, with 18 bases lying between them. The CDR3 spans 18 residues. The germline V gene encodes CDR1 MDHEN and CDR2 SYDVKM. The CDR3 loop reads CASSLTTGGFPSNQPQHF. The CDR3, as DNA: TGTGCCAGCAGTTTGACGACAGGCGGATTTCCTAGCAATCAGCCCCAGCATTTT.

A few counts support this clone. The chain is built from TRBV19 and TRBJ1-1, with 8 nucleotides matching TRBD1. V lost 5 bases and J lost 1; bases outside the gene matches: 6. CDR1 and CDR2 (germline): LNHDA, SQIVND (reference sequence). The CDR3 consists of 15 residues. The CDR3 loop reads CASSAPGTGNTEAFF. Written as DNA, the CDR3 is TGTGCCAGTAGTGCTCCCGGGACAGGGAACACTGAAGCTTTCTTT.

The rearrangement joins TRBV6-6 to TRBJ1-2; TRBD1 matches 8 bases. The germline V gene has CDR1 MNHNY and CDR2 SVGAGI (reference sequence). This CDR3 region has 15 residues. Trimming cost V 6 bases and J 3 bases; bases outside gene matches: 9. Written as DNA, the CDR3 is TGTGCCAGCAGCTTTAGGACAGGGAGGGACTATGGCTACACCTTC. The encoded protein is CASSFRTGRDYGYTF.

Here the CDR3 DNA reads TGTGCCAGCAGCTCGGACAGGGGTCGAGCTAATGAAAAACTGTTTTTT. Translating gives CASSSDRGRANEKLFF. The rearrangement links TRBV28 to TRBJ1-4, with 9 bases matching TRBD1. The V gene end was trimmed by 6 bases and the J gene end by 3 bases; junction bases not matched to a gene: 8. Germline V gene sequence: CDR1 MDHEN, CDR2 SYDVKM. The CDR3 runs 16 residues.

The chain combines TRBV7-9 with TRBJ2-1; 15 bases line up with TRBD2. Trimming took 5 bases from V and 10 from J; bases not matched to a gene: 18. The germline V gene encodes CDR1 SEHNR and CDR2 FQNEAQ (reference sequence). CDR3 length: 19 amino acids. The CDR3 region has the DNA TGTGCCAGCAGCCCAAACATTAGGACTAGCGGGGGGGCCCTCTGGGAGCAGTTCTTC. This codes for CASSPNIRTSGGALWEQFF.

The chain joins TRBV29-1 to TRBJ1-1, with 12 bases fitting TRBD1. The ends lost 7 bases at V and 3 bases at J; junction bases unmatched: 3. This CDR3 has 13 amino acids. The germline gives CDR1 SQVTM, CDR2 ANQGSEA. The chain's CDR3 is CSGGQGADTEAFF. CDR3 sequence (DNA): TGCAGCGGGGGACAGGGGGCCGACACTGAAGCTTTCTTT.

V usage is TRBV6-5 and J usage is TRBJ1-2; the match to TRBD1 covers 10 bases. Germline V gene lookup returns CDR1 MNHEY and CDR2 SVGAGI. This CDR3 is 14 amino acids long. Unmatched junction bases numbered 9, after V lost 6 bases and J lost 8 bases. Here the CDR3 reads CASRTGTGVLGYTF. In DNA form, the CDR3 reads TGTGCCAGCAGAACCGGGACAGGGGTTCTCGGCTACACCTTC.

The chain links TRBV2 to TRBJ1-6; D is uncertain. Germline V gene data show CDR1 as SNHLY and CDR2 as FYNNEI. V lost 2 bases and J 10 bases, leaving 18 bases between the germline ends. The CDR3 spans 16 residues. The CDR3 DNA follows: TGTGCCAGCAGTGAAAGGGCAACGGGAGGCAACTCACCCCTCCACTTT. Its translation: CASSERATGGNSPLHF. The variable domain in full, completed from reference TRBV2 and TRBJ1-6, reads EPEVTQTPSHQVTQMGQEVILRCVPISNHLYFYWYRQILGQKVEFLVSFYNNEISEKSEIFDDQFSVERPDGSNFTLKIRSTKLEDSAMYFCASSERATGGNSPLHFGNGTRLTVT.

V and J are TRBV9 and TRBJ1-1; 7 bases fit TRBD1. The CDR3 contains 12 residues. The trim removed 4 bases at V and 10 bases at J, leaving 7 bases unmatched. Germline CDR1 is SGDLS and CDR2 is YYNGEE. CDR3 loop: CASSRTGETAFF. Here the CDR3 DNA reads TGTGCCAGCAGCCGAACAGGGGAGACAGCTTTCTTT.

The chain has TRBV5-4 and TRBJ2-1; 8 bases match TRBD2. The CDR3 totals 15 residues. The V gene's germline CDR1 is SGHNT and CDR2 YYREEE (reference sequence). J lost 7 bases, V lost 2 bases, and 8 bases had no gene match. As DNA, the CDR3 is TGTGCCAGCAGCTTAGCGGGAGCGGCGAGGAATGAGCAGTTCTTC. It is translated as CASSLAGAARNEQFF.

This chain connects TRBV2 to TRBJ1-1, with 10 bases matching TRBD1. There are 16 residues in the CDR3. CDR1 and CDR2 from the germline V gene are SNHLY and FYNNEI. Losses at the gene ends were 6 bases for V and 0 bases for J; bases not matched to a gene: 7. The CDR3 DNA reads TGTGCCAGCAGGCCCGGGACAGGGGTCATGAACACTGAAGCTTTCTTT. Its protein is CASRPGTGVMNTEAFF. Supplemented by reference TRBV2 and TRBJ1-1, the full variable domain reads EPEVTQTPSHQVTQMGQEVILRCVPISNHLYFYWYRQILGQKVEFLVSFYNNEISEKSEIFDDQFSVERPDGSNFTLKIRSTKLEDSAMYFCASRPGTGVMNTEAFFGQGTRLTVV.